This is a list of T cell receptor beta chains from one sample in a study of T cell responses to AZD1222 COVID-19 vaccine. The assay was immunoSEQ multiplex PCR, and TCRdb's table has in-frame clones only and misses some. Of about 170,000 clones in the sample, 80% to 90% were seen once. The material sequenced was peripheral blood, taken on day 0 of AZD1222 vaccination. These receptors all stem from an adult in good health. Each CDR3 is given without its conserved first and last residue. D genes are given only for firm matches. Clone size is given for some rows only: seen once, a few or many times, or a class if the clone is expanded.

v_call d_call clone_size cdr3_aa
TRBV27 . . ASRPTDQETQY
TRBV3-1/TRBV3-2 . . ASSHPRGGGNI
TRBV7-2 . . AGSMGLETQY
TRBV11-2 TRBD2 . ASRQLAGGASYEQY
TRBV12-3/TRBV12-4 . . ASRQNYEQY
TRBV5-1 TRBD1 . ASSNGDRNQPQH
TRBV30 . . AWSDGINQPQH
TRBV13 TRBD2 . ASSLPGGSYEQY
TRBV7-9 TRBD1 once ASSPRQGPEAETQY
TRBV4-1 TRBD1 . ASSQERQGAGQPQH
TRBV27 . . ASSERGGSPLH
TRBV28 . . ASLGTQETQY
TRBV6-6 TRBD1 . ASSPRPPGQVASGANVLT
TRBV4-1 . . ASSQGGGFSYEQY
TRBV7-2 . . ASSSQGVYGYT
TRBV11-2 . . ASSLNGAGRPYGYT
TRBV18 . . ASSPPGNKPQH
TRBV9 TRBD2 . ASSVGLAGGRSTDTQY
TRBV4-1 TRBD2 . ASSQTRTSGGAWETQY
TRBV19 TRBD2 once ASSILRGGPDTQY
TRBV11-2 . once ASSHGKGRTNTEAF
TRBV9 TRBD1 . ASSVAQTGHNEQF
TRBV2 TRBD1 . ASSGQGAANEKLF
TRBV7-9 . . ASSSPYTDYSGNTIY
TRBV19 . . ASTPAGIVGTEAF
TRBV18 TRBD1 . ASSPGTEYGYT
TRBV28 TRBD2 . ASSFSGGRYEQY
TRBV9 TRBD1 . ASSVGTGDQPQH
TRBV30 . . AWSIGSRGYGYT
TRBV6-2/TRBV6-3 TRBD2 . ASSPGGGEQY
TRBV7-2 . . ASSPRRGTDTQY
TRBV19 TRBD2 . ASSMGVAGRSYNEQF
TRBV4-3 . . ASSQDWTAPTYEQY
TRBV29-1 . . SVGIPSPYNEQF
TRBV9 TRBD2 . ASSDQGLATDTQY
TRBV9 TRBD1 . ASSVGDRGFPGHEQY
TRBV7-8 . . ASSLVGNTIY
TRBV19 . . ASSLGTRH
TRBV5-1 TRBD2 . ASSNSGGSRNEQF
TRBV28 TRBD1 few ASSTGQGAYEQY
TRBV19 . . ASSRTFKNIQY